A single sample gave rise to the 23 T cell receptor beta chains below, sequenced in a study of blood T cells in healthy people across ages. Using a J-beta primer mix together with a sample-barcoded 5' primer, a second PCR was run for roughly 6 to 12 cycles. TCRdb called the 5' RACE reads again in MiXCR, with one record for every CDR3 protein. The repertoire holds hundreds of thousands of distinct CDR3 sequences, with 22% as singletons. Sample: blood. The receptor set was obtained from a man aged 65 to 79 in good health.

The V call is TRBV5-1, the J call TRBJ2-5; 9 positions agree with TRBD1. The J call may be in error: the DNA end matches TRBJ2-1 better. Germline V gives CDR1 SGHRS, CDR2 YFSETQ. The CDR3 is 15 residues long. CDR3 amino acids: CASGPRTGVNNEQFF. The CDR3 nucleotides are TGCGCCAGCGGCCCTCGGACAGGGGTCAACAATGAGCAGTTCTTC.

V gene TRBV10-3 combines with J gene TRBJ1-1, with 7 nucleotides matching TRBD1. V lost 6 bases, J lost 1 base, and 11 bases stayed unmatched. The germline V gene has CDR1 ENHRY and CDR2 SYGVKD. This CDR3 has 16 amino acids. CDR3 loop: CAIRDGDRGTNTEAFF. CDR3 DNA sequence: TGTGCCATCAGGGACGGGGACAGAGGGACGAACACTGAAGCTTTCTTT.

This clonotype appeared many times. The rearrangement uses TRBV6-6 and TRBJ2-5; weak D call: TRBD2 (6 bases). Trimming pared 1 base from V and 4 bases from J, leaving 13 bases between. The CDR3 has 15 amino acids. Germline lookup yields CDR1 MNHNY and CDR2 SVGAGI (reference sequence). CDR3 residues: CASSYFGVEGETQYF. The DNA for the CDR3 is TGTGCCAGCAGTTACTTTGGTGTGGAGGGAGAGACCCAGTACTTC.

The V gene is TRBV5-1, the J gene TRBJ1-6; D is perhaps TRBD1 (6 bases). The length of the CDR3 is 15 residues. V lost 0 bases and J 5 bases, leaving 9 bases between the germline ends. CDR1 and CDR2 from the germline V gene are SGHRS and YFSETQ. The CDR3 region is CASSLGGDNNSPLHF. The DNA of the CDR3 is TGCGCCAGCAGCTTGGGGGGGGACAATAATTCACCCCTCCACTTT.

This clonotype was recorded a few times. This rearrangement joins TRBV12-3 or TRBV12-4 to TRBJ2-1; 13 nucleotides agree with TRBD2. The length of the CDR3 is 18 residues. V dropped 2 bases and J dropped 3; count of bases not matched to a gene: 7. The CDR3 DNA is TGTGCCAGCAGTTTAACCGGACTAGCGGGAGTGAACTACAATGAGCAGTTCTTC. This translates into CASSLTGLAGVNYNEQFF.

The gene calls are TRBV27 and TRBJ1-5, with a possible D match to TRBD1 (5 bases). The V end was cut by 3 bases, the J end by 5 bases, with 14 bases between. The CDR3 is 15 residues long. Per germline, CDR1 MNHEY and CDR2 SMNVEV (reference sequence). The CDR3 DNA is TGTGCCAGCAGTTTTGGTGGGCAGGGATATCAGCCCCAGCATTTT. It codes for CASSFGGQGYQPQHF.

The chain is built from TRBV9 and TRBJ2-1; D is possibly TRBD2 (6 bases). V was pared by 0 bases and J by 3 bases, with 10 bases between. This CDR3 has 15 residues. CDR1 is SGDLS, CDR2 YYNGEE, per germline. The CDR3 is CASSVVAANYNEQFF. CDR3 bases: TGTGCCAGCAGCGTAGTAGCGGCTAACTACAATGAGCAGTTCTTC.

This clonotype was counted ten times or more. The V gene is TRBV2, the J gene TRBJ2-1; TRBD1 matches at 7 bases. The ends lost 7 bases at V and 5 bases at J; junction bases unmatched: 8. Germline CDR1 SNHLY, CDR2 FYNNEI. This CDR3 comprises 14 residues. This chain's CDR3 is CASNRGQPNNEQFF. The DNA of the CDR3 is TGTGCCAGCAACAGGGGTCAACCTAACAATGAGCAGTTCTTC.

Details on this clonotype: One end of the junction fails to match germline, which may point to a read error. The chain links TRBV5-1 to TRBJ1-2; D possibly corresponds to TRBD1 (6 bases). Germline CDR1 reads SGHRS; CDR2 reads YFSETQ. CDR3 length equals 14 residues. The CDR3 bases are TGCGTCAGCAGCTTGGATGCGGGGGCCTATGGCTACACCTTC. This sequence encodes CVSSLDAGAYGYTF.

This clonotype has only a few counts. The V call is TRBV7-9, the J call TRBJ2-3; TRBD2 matches 7 bases. Germline V gives CDR1 SEHNR, CDR2 FQNEAQ (reference sequence). CDR3 size: 14 residues. V shed 5 bases and J 4 bases; nucleotides not matched to a gene: 6. The CDR3 DNA reads as TGTGCCAGCAGCACTAGACTAGCTGCAGATACGCAGTATTTT. This gives the protein CASSTRLAADTQYF.

V is TRBV3-1 and J is TRBJ2-5; D unresolved. The better agreement between TRBJ2-7 and the DNA end casts doubt on the J call. The CDR3 is 15 residues long. Germline-derived CDR1 and CDR2 are LGHDT and YNNKEL (reference sequence). The CDR3 reads CASSQEGRRGYEQYF. The CDR3 bases are TGTGCCAGCAGCCAAGAAGGGCGGCGTGGCTACGAGCAGTACTTC.

This clonotype was recorded many times. An end of the junction differs from the germline gene, which may be a read error. J is TRBJ2-5 and V is TRBV5-1, with 9 nucleotides matching TRBD1. Germline V gene sequence: CDR1 SGHRS, CDR2 YFSETQ. This CDR3 is 14 amino acids long. The DNA of the CDR3 is TGTGCCAGCAGCCCGGGACAGGGTCAAGAGACCCAGTACTTC. Amino acid sequence: CASSPGQGQETQYF.

V gene TRBV3-1 combines with J gene TRBJ1-1, with 8 bases lining up with TRBD1. V shed 3 bases and J 3 bases; nucleotides not matched to a gene: 6. Germline CDR1 and CDR2: LGHDT and YNNKEL (reference sequence). The CDR3 contains 15 residues. The CDR3 DNA follows: TGTGCCAGCAGCCAGAGGACAGGGTTGGACACTGAAGCTTTCTTT. The encoded protein is CASSQRTGLDTEAFF.

The chain couples TRBV20-1 to TRBJ1-5; 8 nucleotides align to TRBD1. V was clipped by 2 bases and J by 1 base; unmatched bases: 4. This CDR3 has 15 amino acids. CDR1 is DFQATT, CDR2 SNEGSKA, per germline (reference sequence). The CDR3: CSARQGAGSNQPQHF. CDR3 nucleotide sequence: TGCAGTGCTAGACAGGGGGCTGGGAGCAATCAGCCCCAGCATTTT.

This clonotype turned up a few times. A much bigger clone sits one base away, suggesting this may be a read error. The chain joins TRBV7-9 to TRBJ2-5, with 12 nucleotides matching TRBD2. CDR1 and CDR2 from the germline V gene are SEHNR and FQNEAQ (reference sequence). The CDR3 is made up of 15 amino acids. The CDR3 DNA is TGTGCCAGCAGCCCCACTAGCGGGAGGCGAGAGACCCCGTACTTC. Translating gives CASSPTSGRRETPYF.

CDR3: CASSLRGNGVWDTQYF. In DNA, the CDR3 is TGTGCCAGCAGTTTACGGGGGAACGGGGTGTGGGATACGCAGTATTTT. The chain links TRBV27 to TRBJ2-3; tentative D call: TRBD2 (6 bases). CDR3 length equals 16 residues. Trimming pared 2 bases from V and 6 bases from J, leaving 18 bases between. CDR1 and CDR2 (germline): MNHEY, SMNVEV (reference sequence).

The chain joins TRBV20-1 to TRBJ1-3; D not certain. Trimming removed 4 bases from V and 0 bases from J, with 10 bases in between. Germline lookup yields CDR1 DFQATT and CDR2 SNEGSKA (reference sequence). This CDR3 has 14 residues. CDR3 sequence reads: CSATGQSSGNTIYF. The CDR3 DNA reads TGCAGTGCTACTGGTCAAAGCTCTGGAAACACCATATATTTT.

This clonotype has at least ten counts. The rearrangement joins TRBV20-1 to TRBJ2-1; 8 bases align to TRBD2. CDR1 and CDR2 (germline): DFQATT, SNEGSKA (reference sequence). The junction had 4 bases not matched to a gene; V was cut back by 6 bases and J by 9 bases. The length of the CDR3 is 11 residues. In DNA form, the CDR3 reads TGCAGTGCAGCACTAGCGGTTGAGCAGTTCTTC. Residues: CSAALAVEQFF.

The rearrangement links TRBV2 to TRBJ2-3; TRBD2 matches at 13 bases. CDR1 SNHLY and CDR2 FYNNEI come from the germline V gene. The CDR3 extends over 15 amino acids. V gave up 7 bases and J gave up 5 bases; unmatched junction bases: 6. CDR3 in amino acids: CASKGTSGDGDTQYF. CDR3 coding DNA: TGTGCCAGCAAAGGGACTAGCGGGGACGGAGATACGCAGTATTTT. Based on the CDR3 plus reference TRBV2 and TRBJ2-3, the full variable domain is EPEVTQTPSHQVTQMGQEVILRCVPISNHLYFYWYRQILGQKVEFLVSFYNNEISEKSEIFDDQFSVERPDGSNFTLKIRSTKLEDSAMYFCASKGTSGDGDTQYFGPGTRLTVL.

V usage is TRBV6-2 or TRBV6-3 and J usage is TRBJ1-2; no clear D. V was pared by 7 bases and J by 4 bases, with 10 bases between. Germline V gene sequence: CDR1 MNHEY, CDR2 SVGEGT. This CDR3 is 12 amino acids long. CDR3 in amino acids: CASKESLYGYTF. Here the CDR3 DNA reads TGTGCCAGCAAAGAGAGTCTCTATGGCTACACCTTC.

This clonotype was counted only a few times. The V gene is TRBV12-3 or TRBV12-4, the J gene TRBJ2-1, with D unclear. Trimming pared 5 bases from V and 10 bases from J, leaving 12 bases between. CDR3 length: 12 amino acids. The CDR3 protein is CASSELGWEQFF. The CDR3 nucleotides read TGTGCCAGCAGTGAACTTGGATGGGAGCAGTTCTTC.

This clonotype was picked up a small number of times. This chain links TRBV7-8 with TRBJ2-7, with 7 bases fitting TRBD1. V lost 2 bases and J lost 2; bases outside the gene matches: 6. In germline, CDR1 is SGHVS, CDR2 FQNEAQ. This CDR3 region has 15 residues. CDR3 bases: TGTGCCAGCAGCTTAACAGGGGTATTCCCCTACGAGCAGTACGTC. It encodes CASSLTGVFPYEQYV.

This clonotype was observed many times. CDR3 sequence reads: CASTLAGGPYNEQFF. The CDR3 DNA reads TGTGCCAGCACCCTAGCGGGAGGGCCCTACAATGAGCAGTTCTTC. The V gene is TRBV12-3 or TRBV12-4, the J gene TRBJ2-1; 12 bases agree with TRBD2. This CDR3 comprises 15 residues. With 7 bases clipped from V and 2 bases from J, the junction kept 3 bases outside the gene matches.